This T cell receptor beta chain was identified during a study of identical twins. Points on this clonotype: As yet, its antigen is unknown.

Only healthy Caucasians were enrolled as donors. Study-wide findings and caveats: Insertions were reduced in abundant cord blood beta clonotypes but not in memory repertoires.

Germline V gene lookup returns CDR1 SGDLS and CDR2 YYNGEE. The V end lost 0 bases, the J end lost 6 bases, and 10 bases lay between the germline ends. CDR3 length equals 14 residues. In TCRdb, the 5' RACE reads were re-called with MiXCR into one record per CDR3 protein. There are around 960,000 distinct CDR3 sequences in the sample; 9% to 15% occur only once, and 1.5% to 2% lies in the top ten. The data were also submitted as part of a second study, on yellow fever vaccine responses in identical twins.

The sequencing input was PBMCs. The receptor was isolated from a woman younger than 30 in good health. This chain uses TRBV9 with TRBJ2-1; a weak D match, TRBD1 (5 bases). The DNA of the CDR3 is TGTGCCAGCAGCGTAGCTACAACAGGCAATGAGCAGTTCTTC. This encodes CASSVATTGNEQFF.